The 24 T cell receptor beta chains below were found in one sample sequenced in a study of blood T cells in healthy people across ages. Sample-barcoded 5' priming and a J-beta primer mix drove a second PCR of about 6 to 11 cycles. TCRdb reanalysed the 5' RACE reads using MiXCR and keeps one entry per CDR3 protein. The table shows approximately 350,000 distinct CDR3 sequences, with roughly half occurring only once. The sample taken for sequencing was blood. The source of these receptors is a man aged 55 to 70 in good health.

There are many counts of this clonotype. This chain joins TRBV7-9 and TRBJ2-1; D is perhaps TRBD1 or TRBD2 (5 bases each). The CDR3 runs 15 residues. CDR1 and CDR2 (germline): SEHNR, FQNEAQ (reference sequence). V was cut by 0 bases and J by 6 bases, with 12 bases left in between. The DNA for the CDR3 is TGTGCCAGCAGCTTAGCGTGGGGGACGGGCAATGAGCAGTTCTTC. Its translation is CASSLAWGTGNEQFF.

This clonotype has just a few counts. The V call is TRBV5-6, the J call TRBJ2-7; 11 bases map to TRBD2. Losses at the gene ends were 5 bases for V and 1 base for J; bases not matched to a gene: 5. The CDR3 runs to 15 residues. The germline gives CDR1 SGHDT, CDR2 YYEEEE. The CDR3 here is CASSPLAGASYEQYF. The CDR3 nucleotides are TGTGCCAGCAGTCCACTAGCGGGGGCGTCCTACGAGCAGTACTTC.

About this clonotype itself: Mismatch with germline at one junction end may stem from a read error. The chain has TRBV6-6 and TRBJ1-1, with 7 bases aligning to TRBD1. The length of the CDR3 is 13 residues. Germline V gives CDR1 MNHNY, CDR2 SVGAGI (reference sequence). The CDR3 DNA sequence: TGCGCCAGCCGGGCAGGGGGGAACACTGAAGCTTTCTTT. Amino acids: CASRAGGNTEAFF.

This clonotype was seen only a few times. The chain carries TRBV6-1 and TRBJ2-7; D is possibly TRBD1 (5 bases). Between the trimmed V and J ends, which lost 2 bases and 0 bases, there was a span of 11 bases. The germline gives CDR1 MNHNS, CDR2 SASEGT. This CDR3 spans 15 amino acids. The CDR3 is CASSEYRGSSYEQYF. CDR3 coding DNA: TGTGCCAGCAGTGAATATAGGGGTTCCTCCTACGAGCAGTACTTC.

The chain combines TRBV28 with TRBJ1-1, with D possibly matching TRBD1 (5 bases). Germline V gene lookup returns CDR1 MDHEN and CDR2 SYDVKM. V lost 4 bases and J 1 base, leaving 10 bases between the germline ends. This CDR3 is 14 amino acids long. The DNA of the CDR3 is TGTGCCAGCAGTTCGGGACTTACGAACACTGAAGCTTTCTTT. This codes for CASSSGLTNTEAFF. Combining the CDR3 with reference TRBV28 and TRBJ1-1 gives the whole variable domain DVKVTQSSRYLVKRTGEKVFLECVQDMDHENMFWYRQDPGLGLRLIYFSYDVKMKEKGDIPEGYSVSREKKERFSLILESASTNQTSMYLCASSSGLTNTEAFFGQGTRLTVV.

The V and J genes are TRBV7-9 and TRBJ1-2, with 11 bases that match TRBD1. V was pared by 6 bases and J by 2 bases, with 8 bases of the junction left unmatched. The germline V gene encodes CDR1 SEHNR and CDR2 FQNEAQ (reference sequence). This CDR3 is built from 16 residues. CDR3: CASSFGQGAGNYGYTF. The CDR3 coding sequence is TGTGCCAGCAGTTTTGGACAGGGGGCCGGGAACTATGGCTACACCTTC.

The chain is built from TRBV20-1 and TRBJ2-3; 11 positions match TRBD2. This CDR3 is built from 19 residues. Germline V gene sequence: CDR1 DFQATT, CDR2 SNEGSKA (reference sequence). The V gene end was trimmed by 3 bases and the J gene end by 2 bases; junction bases not matched to a gene: 16. For the CDR3, the DNA is TGCAGTGCTAGGAGCCTAAAGACTAGCGGGGCTAAACTCACAGATACGCAGTATTTT. Translating it yields CSARSLKTSGAKLTDTQYF.

The chain has TRBV20-1 and TRBJ2-4; perhaps TRBD2 as D (6 bases). The CDR3 sequence is 12 residues long. Per the germline V gene, CDR1 is DFQATT and CDR2 is SNEGSKA (reference sequence). V was clipped by 2 bases and J by 13 bases, with 15 bases between them. CDR3 in DNA: TGCAGTGCTAGATCACGGGGGTATGAGCAGTACTTC. Residues: CSARSRGYEQYF.

This clonotype came up many times. V is TRBV18 and J is TRBJ2-3; D perhaps matches TRBD1 (6 bases). The CDR3 covers 18 residues. Germline lookup yields CDR1 KGHSH and CDR2 LQKENI. The ends were cut back, 5 bases at V and 2 bases at J, with 23 bases in the middle. CDR3 loop: CASSTRQRGGRYTDTQYF. The CDR3 bases are TGTGCCAGCTCAACGCGCCAACGAGGGGGTCGATACACAGATACGCAGTATTTT. The entire variable domain, with the rest obtained from reference TRBV18 and TRBJ2-3, is as follows: NAGVMQNPRHLVRRRGQEARLRCSPMKGHSHVYWYRQLPEEGLKFMVYLQKENIIDESGMPKERFSAEFPKEGPSILRIQQVVRGDSAAYFCASSTRQRGGRYTDTQYFGPGTRLTVL.

This clonotype was seen only a few times. This rearrangement joins TRBV4-1 to TRBJ2-4; 10 bases align to TRBD2. Per the germline V gene, CDR1 is MGHRA and CDR2 is YSYEKL. The ends lost 2 bases at V and 7 bases at J; junction bases unmatched: 14. The CDR3 loop spans 18 amino acids. CDR3 region: CASSQTAASGGAGNIQYF. In nucleotides, the CDR3 is TGCGCCAGCAGCCAAACCGCTGCGAGCGGGGGGGCAGGGAACATTCAGTACTTC.

This clonotype appeared many times. The rearrangement links TRBV5-1 to TRBJ2-7; 7 positions match TRBD1. V dropped 4 bases and J dropped 2; count of bases not matched to a gene: 9. The CDR3 has 15 amino acids. Germline V gene lookup returns CDR1 SGHRS and CDR2 YFSETQ. The CDR3 DNA sequence: TGCGCCAGCAGCCCCGGACAGGACCTCCCCTACGAGCAGTACTTC. Translating it yields CASSPGQDLPYEQYF. The full variable domain, with the rest looked up from reference TRBV5-1 and TRBJ2-7, is KAGVTQTPRYLIKTRGQQVTLSCSPISGHRSVSWYQQTPGQGLQFLFEYFSETQRNKGNFPGRFSGRQFSNSRSEMNVSTLELGDSALYLCASSPGQDLPYEQYFGPGTRLTVT.

A remark on this clonotype: The junction differs from germline at one of its ends, possibly a read error. V usage is TRBV7-9 and J usage is TRBJ2-3; D unclear. Germline CDR1 reads SEHNR; CDR2 reads FQNEAQ (reference sequence). The CDR3 contains 13 residues. CDR3 loop: CASKFRSTNTQYF. CDR3 bases: TGTGCCAGCAAATTCCGTAGCACAAATACGCAGTATTTT.

The chain is built from TRBV27 and TRBJ1-2; the match to TRBD1 covers 9 bases. The ends lost 6 bases at V and 6 bases at J; junction bases unmatched: 11. The CDR3 runs 15 residues. Germline V CDR1 and CDR2: MNHEY, SMNVEV (reference sequence). The CDR3 is CASSHGTGKGHGYTF. The CDR3 DNA reads TGTGCCAGCAGCCACGGGACAGGGAAAGGCCATGGCTACACCTTC.

This chain links TRBV29-1 with TRBJ2-5; tentatively, D is TRBD1 (5 bases). This CDR3 is 13 amino acids long. Trimming left V 4 bases short and J 5 bases short, with 14 bases between. Germline CDR1 and CDR2: SQVTM and ANQGSEA. The CDR3 DNA follows: TGCAGCGTTGCGACAGATGGCAAGGAGACCCAGTACTTC. As protein: CSVATDGKETQYF. The entire variable domain, with the rest obtained from reference TRBV29-1 and TRBJ2-5, is as follows: SAVISQKPSRDICQRGTSLTIQCQVDSQVTMMFWYRQQPGQSLTLIATANQGSEATYESGFVIDKFPISRPNLTFSTLTVSNMSPEDSSIYLCSVATDGKETQYFGPGTRLLVL.

CDR3 region: CASSYSAPYEQYF. Written as DNA, the CDR3 is TGTGCCAGCAGTTACTCGGCCCCCTACGAGCAGTACTTC. The J gene is TRBJ2-7, the V gene TRBV6-2 or TRBV6-3, with D uncertain. There are 13 residues in the CDR3. The germline V and J ends were trimmed by 0 bases and 2 bases, with 5 bases remaining between them. From germline, CDR1 is MNHEY and CDR2 SVGEGT.

The gene calls are TRBV7-2 and TRBJ2-1; D gene ambiguous. Germline V gives CDR1 SGHTA, CDR2 FQGNSA. The V and J ends lost 4 bases and 9 bases respectively, with 13 bases between them. The CDR3 extends over 13 amino acids. Written as DNA, the CDR3 is TGTGCCAGCAGCTCGTCTCGGGTGGCTGAGCAGTTCTTC. It yields the protein CASSSSRVAEQFF.

V gene TRBV7-2 combines with J gene TRBJ2-2; D uncertain. Between the trimmed V and J ends, which lost 1 base and 2 bases, there was a span of 5 bases. The CDR3 has 14 residues. CDR1 and CDR2 (germline): SGHTA, FQGNSA. This CDR3 is CASSLGGNTGELFF. The DNA of the CDR3 is TGTGCCAGCAGCTTAGGGGGAAACACCGGGGAGCTGTTTTTT.

V usage is TRBV6-5 and J usage is TRBJ2-5; possibly TRBD2 for D (5 bases). The CDR3 runs 15 residues. Trimming removed 0 bases at V and 2 bases at J, with 10 bases between. Germline V lookup: CDR1 MNHEY, CDR2 SVGAGI. The CDR3 protein is CASSYSAGSQETQYF. As DNA, the CDR3 is TGTGCCAGCAGTTACTCGGCGGGTAGTCAAGAGACCCAGTACTTC.

This clonotype occurred a few times. The rearrangement links TRBV7-2 to TRBJ2-3; no definite D call. Looked up from germline, CDR1 is SGHTA and CDR2 is FQGNSA. The CDR3 sequence is 13 residues long. V was clipped by 1 base and J by 3 bases, with 5 bases between them. CDR3 DNA sequence: TGTGCCAGCAGCTTAGTCGTAACAGATACGCAGTATTTT. Protein product: CASSLVVTDTQYF.

The chain joins TRBV5-1 to TRBJ1-1; 8 bases map to TRBD1. CDR1 is SGHRS, CDR2 YFSETQ, per germline. The CDR3 has 15 residues. Trimming took 4 bases from V and 1 from J; bases not matched to a gene: 6. The CDR3 sequence is CASSTRQGPNTEAFF. For the CDR3, the DNA is TGCGCCAGCAGCACTCGACAGGGGCCGAACACTGAAGCTTTCTTT.

This clonotype was observed a handful of times. The chain employs TRBV29-1 and TRBJ2-7; D tentatively fits TRBD1 or TRBD2 (5 bases each). The length of the CDR3 is 14 residues. The ends were cut back, 4 bases at V and 2 bases at J, with 15 bases in the middle. Germline V gene lookup returns CDR1 SQVTM and CDR2 ANQGSEA. The CDR3 spells CSVGSGTGTYEQYF. The CDR3 DNA is TGCAGCGTTGGATCCGGGACGGGAACCTACGAGCAGTACTTC.

V gene TRBV6-4 combines with J gene TRBJ2-3, with unresolved D. Germline lookup yields CDR1 MRHNA and CDR2 SNTAGT. The CDR3 is 13 amino acids. Trimming removed 4 bases from V and 2 bases from J, with 7 bases in between. CDR3 residues: CASSAQNTDTQYF. CDR3 DNA: TGTGCCAGCAGTGCACAAAACACAGATACGCAGTATTTT.

The J gene is TRBJ2-3, the V gene TRBV7-9; 7 nucleotides agree with TRBD1. The V gene's germline CDR1 is SEHNR and CDR2 FQNEAQ (reference sequence). The CDR3 runs 16 residues. With 6 bases clipped from V and 6 bases from J, the junction kept 15 bases outside the gene matches. In nucleotides, the CDR3 is TGTGCCAGCAGACCCAGGGCAGGGGGTTTGGTGGATACGCAGTATTTT. Translated: CASRPRAGGLVDTQYF. Drawing the rest from reference TRBV7-9 and TRBJ2-3, the complete variable domain is DTGVSQNPRHKITKRGQNVTFRCDPISEHNRLYWYRQTLGQGPEFLTYFQNEAQLEKSRLLSDRFSAERPKGSFSTLEIQRTEQGDSAMYLCASRPRAGGLVDTQYFGPGTRLTVL.

The J gene is TRBJ2-7, the V gene TRBV6-2 or TRBV6-3; TRBD2 might be the D (6 bases). This CDR3 region has 15 residues. The V and J ends lost 2 bases and 1 base respectively, with 12 bases between them. Germline CDR1 is MNHEY and CDR2 is SVGEGT. CDR3 nucleotide sequence: TGTGCCAGCAGTTACGCGGGCGGGAAATCCTACGAGCAGTACTTC. Protein product: CASSYAGGKSYEQYF.